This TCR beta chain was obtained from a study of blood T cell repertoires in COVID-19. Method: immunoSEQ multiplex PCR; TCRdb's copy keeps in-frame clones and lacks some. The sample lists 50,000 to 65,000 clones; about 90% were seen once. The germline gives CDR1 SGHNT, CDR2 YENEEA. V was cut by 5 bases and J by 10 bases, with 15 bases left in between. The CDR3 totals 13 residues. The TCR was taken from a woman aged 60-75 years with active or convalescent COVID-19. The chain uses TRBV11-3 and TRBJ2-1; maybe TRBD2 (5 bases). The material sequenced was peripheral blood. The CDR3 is CASSRWPGEEQFF. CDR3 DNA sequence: TGTGCCAGCAGCAGGTGGCCCGGGGAGGAGCAGTTCTTC.